The 4 T cell receptor beta chains given below trace back to one sample, sequenced in a study of control samples from healthy donors and cancer patients. Clones were sequenced by immunoSEQ multiplex PCR, and TCRdb holds only the in-frame ones, with some missing. Of 110,000 to 150,000 clones in the sample, around 94% were seen once. Sequences were obtained from PBMCs. Receptors were obtained from a man in his 60s with colorectal cancer.

The genes are TRBV9 and TRBJ2-1; 9 positions agree with TRBD2. The V gene end was trimmed by 0 bases and the J gene end by 8 bases; junction bases not matched to a gene: 6. Germline V gene data show CDR1 as SGDLS and CDR2 as YYNGEE. The CDR3 spans 15 residues. CDR3 residues: CASSVDTAGGHEQFF. The CDR3 coding sequence is TGTGCCAGCAGCGTAGATACAGCGGGGGGACATGAGCAGTTCTTC.

V gene TRBV3-1 (or the pseudogene TRBV3-2) combines with J gene TRBJ1-1; D is possibly TRBD1 (5 bases). Germline CDR1 is LGHDT and CDR2 is YNNKEL (reference sequence). V lost 4 bases and J lost 5, with 17 bases in between. The CDR3 length is 15 residues. CDR3 in amino acids: CASSPWTVGGTEAFF. The CDR3 DNA sequence: TGTGCCAGCAGCCCGTGGACGGTGGGGGGAACTGAAGCTTTCTTT.

This chain joins TRBV7-2 and TRBJ2-1; no clear D gene. The CDR3 consists of 14 residues. Trimming pared 1 base from V and 10 bases from J, leaving 14 bases between. From germline, CDR1 is SGHTA and CDR2 FQGNSA. This CDR3 is CASSLGGSSKEQFF. The CDR3 region has the DNA TGTGCCAGCAGCTTAGGAGGCAGCTCAAAGGAGCAGTTCTTC.

The chain joins TRBV18 to TRBJ2-7; D is unclear. This CDR3 spans 13 amino acids. Germline CDR1 reads KGHSH; CDR2 reads LQKENI. Trimming stripped 6 bases from V and 0 bases from J, with 9 bases between. In nucleotides, the CDR3 is TGTGCCAGCTCCCCTGGATACTCCTACGAGCAGTACTTC. It specifies CASSPGYSYEQYF.